This is a list of T cell receptor beta chains from one sample in a study of T cells in tumors after PD-1 blockade. Data came from immunoSEQ multiplex PCR; TCRdb stores just in-frame clones and leaves some out. The sample has around 4,800 clones, approximately 63% seen once. The sequences come from tumor tissue, collected after anti-PD-1 treatment. These receptors were obtained from a human donor with basal cell carcinoma. CDR3s leave out the opening cysteine and the closing phenylalanine or tryptophan.

>TRBJ1-6|TRBV25-1
ASSESDSPNSPLH
>TRBJ2-7|TRBV15
ATSRDPSYEQY
>TRBJ2-1|TRBV30
AWEPGLAGGYNEQF
>TRBJ2-1|TRBV7-9
AGEPGTGTYNEQF
>TRBJ2-1|TRBV19
ASRGIAGTRVENEQF
>TRBJ2-1|TRBV20-1
SARGGTGYYNEQF
>TRBJ1-1|TRBV7-9
ASSQIQGGKAF
>TRBJ1-5|TRBV6-5
ASRPRVYSNQPQH
>TRBJ1-5|TRBV6-2/TRBV6-3
ASRYRPDPNQPQH
>TRBJ2-1|TRBV4-2
ASSPAGEGNEQF
>TRBJ2-7|TRBV28
ASSRGIYEQY
>TRBJ2-5|TRBV7-2
ASSLWASGQETQY
>TRBJ2-5|TRBV4-1
ASSQGLAGGGSGETQY
>TRBJ1-1|TRBV5-1
ASRGDREAEAF
>TRBJ1-2|TRBV30
AWSPDQTHYYGYT
>TRBJ1-1|TRBV11-1
ASSPSLDRGTEAF
>TRBJ2-2|TRBV27
ASSPTGLVGELF
>TRBJ1-4|TRBV4-3
ASSQEIHLGLF
>TRBJ2-1|TRBV9
ASSPWPSGGAYNEQF
>TRBJ2-2|TRBV5-1
ASSLSPLTGGNPGELF
>TRBJ2-6|TRBV2
ASSEFGPSGANVLT
>TRBJ2-2|TRBV11-1
ASSSQSYTGELF
>TRBJ1-1|TRBV4-1
ASSQGPMNTEAF
>TRBJ2-6|TRBV7-3
ASRKGGAVPGANVLT
>TRBJ1-6|TRBV5-5
ASSLSPTGGLNSPLH
>TRBJ1-6|TRBV3-1/TRBV3-2
ASSQADRELVNSPLH
>TRBJ2-7|TRBV10-3
AISGQSIEQY
>TRBJ2-1|TRBV18
ASSPGSSNEQF
>TRBJ2-1|TRBV7-8
ASSLDSQGSSLSYNEQF
>TRBJ2-5|TRBV6-5
ASSQWLWETQY
>TRBJ2-1|TRBV5-5
ASSLGGSAYNEQF
>TRBJ2-7|TRBV6-5
ASRTNYFVANEQY
>TRBJ1-1|TRBV25-1
ASRWQIGEAF
>TRBJ2-7|TRBV5-6
ASSWGTGRYEQY
>TRBJ2-1|TRBV29-1
SVESSYNEQF
>TRBJ1-1|TRBV6-2/TRBV6-3
ASSYINPPGVDTEAF
>TRBJ2-1|TRBV12-2
ASRFQLLPGPSCDEQF
>TRBJ2-7|TRBV2
ASTADGPSYYEQY
>TRBJ2-5|TRBV2
ASSEEAGGPETQY
>TRBJ2-2|TRBV5-1
ASSLISTGELF
>TRBJ1-3|TRBV5-1
ASSLVSSGNTIY
>TRBJ2-3|TRBV11-2
ASSLVGTSADTQY
>TRBJ2-7|TRBV5-6
ASSFQGQGYEQY
>TRBJ2-5|TRBV4-3
ASSQVPGGETQY
>TRBJ1-2|TRBV6-5
ASSPGDVNYGYT
>TRBJ2-1|TRBV25-1
ASSLPGTSGNEQF
>TRBJ2-7|TRBV27
ASSPRAGVFLQY
>TRBJ2-7|TRBV3-1/TRBV3-2
ATTQGGYEQY
>TRBJ2-3|TRBV5-5
ASSLVSSTDTQY
>TRBJ1-5|TRBV2
ASSDQGARKPQH
>TRBJ2-5|TRBV7-6
ASSLTSGGAGETQY
>TRBJ2-6|TRBV11-2
ASSLLGQGSGANVLT
>TRBJ1-1|TRBV6-5
ASSYTTGGTEAF
>TRBJ2-3|TRBV5-1
ASSLGDYTDTQY
>TRBJ2-7|TRBV6-5
ASSHFEPPYEQY
>TRBJ1-2|TRBV5-1
ASRVDRSGGYT
>TRBJ1-1|TRBV7-9
ASSLVWAKGLF
>TRBJ1-2|TRBV29-1
SLLSRDRYGYT
>TRBJ1-1|TRBV9
ASSPGQVRPEAF
>TRBJ2-1|TRBV6-5
ASYKGAGRGEQF